Listed below are T cell receptor beta chains from one sample, sequenced in a study of a mutant IDH1 vaccine in newly diagnosed glioma. The assay was immunoSEQ multiplex PCR, and TCRdb's table has in-frame clones only and misses some. The sample comprises about 25,000 clones, roughly 77% of which are singletons, and over 8.5% rests with the top ten. Their antigen targets remain unknown. This sample comprised PBMCs, obtained from a glioma patient whose treatment included an IDH1 peptide vaccine. Receptor source: a man aged 40-49 years with glioma. The CDR3 runs from the conserved cysteine through the conserved F or W. D genes are given only for firm matches. Expanded clones get a size class; other rows say once, few or many, or leave the size out.

J gene	clone size	V gene	D gene	CDR3 DNA	CDR3 protein
TRBJ1-5	-	TRBV6-5	-	TGTGCCAGCAGTGACGGACAGCCCCAGCATTTT	CASSDGQPQHF
TRBJ1-1	-	TRBV28	-	TGTGCCAGCAGGACACAGGGCGAAGTACGCGCTTTCTTT	CASRTQGEVRAFF
TRBJ2-5	-	TRBV18	-	TGTGCCAGCTCACCATCCTTGCAAGAGACCCAGTACTTC	CASSPSLQETQYF
TRBJ2-3	-	TRBV10-1	-	TGCGCCAGCAGTGAGTCAGATACGCAGTATTTT	CASSESDTQYF
TRBJ1-2	-	TRBV6-1	-	-	CASSDVGQGANTF
TRBJ1-3	-	TRBV7-9	-	TGTGCCAGCAGCTTAGCGTTCCTGACTGGAAACACCATATATTTT	CASSLAFLTGNTIYF
TRBJ2-3	once	TRBV30	-	TGTGCCTGGACTGAGGGAAACACAGATACGCAGTATTTT	CAWTEGNTDTQYF
TRBJ1-1	few	TRBV5-1	-	TGCGCCAGCAGCCTCGGCGCTGGACGGGTGAACACTGAAGCTTTCTTT	CASSLGAGRVNTEAFF
TRBJ1-1	-	TRBV5-1	TRBD1	TGCGCCAGCAGTTTGGGACAGGGGCCTTCTGGTACTGAAGCTTTCTTT	CASSLGQGPSGTEAFF
TRBJ2-1	-	TRBV29-1	-	TGCAGCGTTGACCTGGTCGGGACTGGGACCTACAATGAGCAGTTCTTC	CSVDLVGTGTYNEQFF
TRBJ1-2	-	TRBV7-2	TRBD1	TGTGCCAGCAGCTCCCGGGACAGCCAAAACAACTATGGCTACACCTTC	CASSSRDSQNNYGYTF
TRBJ2-7	-	TRBV11-2	-	TGTGCCAGCAGCTTAACCCCCAGGGGCTACGAGCAGTACTTC	CASSLTPRGYEQYF
TRBJ1-1	-	TRBV27	-	TGTGCCAGCAGTTCACGACAGGAAGGGACTGAAGCTTTCTTT	CASSSRQEGTEAFF
TRBJ1-5	-	TRBV6-5	-	TGTGCCACCTCCCGGGGACCGATACAGCCCCAGCATTTT	CATSRGPIQPQHF
TRBJ1-1	few	TRBV2	-	TGTGCCAGCAGTTCCTACATGAACACTGAAGCTTTCTTT	CASSSYMNTEAFF
TRBJ1-1	few	TRBV29-1	-	TGCAGCGTTTCCGCCACTAACACTGAAGCTTTCTTT	CSVSATNTEAFF
TRBJ1-1	-	TRBV7-9	TRBD1	TGTGCCAGCAGCCCCGGGACAGGGGGTTGGACTGAAGCTTTCTTT	CASSPGTGGWTEAFF
TRBJ2-2	-	TRBV27	-	TGTGCCAGCAGTTTATCGGGGGTCACCGGGGAGCTGTTTTTT	CASSLSGVTGELFF
TRBJ1-1	-	TRBV12-5	-	TGTGCTAGTGGTTTCGGAGGGCCTGAAGCTTTCTTT	CASGFGGPEAFF
TRBJ2-1	-	TRBV13	TRBD2	TGTGCCAGCAGCGTACTAGCGGGAAAATACAATGAGCAGTTCTTC	CASSVLAGKYNEQFF
TRBJ1-1	-	TRBV30	-	TGTGCCTGGACGGGGTTCACTGAAGCTTTCTTT	CAWTGFTEAFF
TRBJ2-7	once	TRBV11-2	TRBD2	TGTGCCAGCAGCACGAGCGGGGGCTCCTACGAGCAGTACTTC	CASSTSGGSYEQYF
TRBJ2-3	-	TRBV7-2	-	TGTGCCAGCAGCTTACTATTTAGCACAGATACGCAGTATTTT	CASSLLFSTDTQYF
TRBJ2-3	-	TRBV4-3	TRBD2	TGCGCCAGCAGCCCCGGCCCAGGTTGGGGGGGGGATACGCAGTATTTT	CASSPGPGWGGDTQYF
TRBJ2-7	-	TRBV11-2	-	TGTGCCAGCAGCTCGGGACGGAACCTCCGCGAGCAGTACTTC	CASSSGRNLREQYF
TRBJ2-1	-	TRBV7-9	TRBD2	TGTGCCAGCAGCCGACGGACTAGCACCAATGAGCAGTTCTTC	CASSRRTSTNEQFF
TRBJ1-2	-	TRBV5-4	-	TGTGCCAGCAGCGCCGGGGGGGACCCGTCTAACTATGGCTACACCTTC	CASSAGGDPSNYGYTF
TRBJ2-3	-	TRBV19	-	TGTGCCAGTCAGGGGTTACCCACAGATACGCAGTATTTT	CASQGLPTDTQYF
TRBJ2-1	-	TRBV5-6	-	TGTGCCAGCGGCCCGCCGACGGGGAATGAGCAGTTCTTC	CASGPPTGNEQFF
TRBJ1-1	-	TRBV19	-	TGTGCCAGTAGTGTTGACGGTGCAAGCTTCGCTTTCTTT	CASSVDGASFAFF
TRBJ2-7	-	TRBV2	-	TGTGCCAGCAGTGATATCTCTGGGCTGCACTTC	CASSDISGLHF
TRBJ1-5	-	TRBV5-1	TRBD1	TGCGCCAGCAGCCCCGGGACAGGGGGTCACAATCAGCCCCAGCATTTT	CASSPGTGGHNQPQHF
TRBJ1-5	-	TRBV27	-	TGTGCCAGCAGCTTTGGCAGGGGCAATCAGCCCCAGCATTTT	CASSFGRGNQPQHF
TRBJ1-1	-	TRBV5-4	TRBD1	TGTGCCAGCAGCTTCCTTGGACAGGGGAAGCACACTGAAGCTTTCTTT	CASSFLGQGKHTEAFF
TRBJ1-3	-	TRBV11-3	-	TGTGCCAGCAGCTTATGGGCTGGAAACACCATATATTTT	CASSLWAGNTIYF
TRBJ2-5	-	TRBV5-8	-	TGTGCCAGCAGCCGGAAAAAGTGGACCCAAGAGACCCAGTACTTC	CASSRKKWTQETQYF